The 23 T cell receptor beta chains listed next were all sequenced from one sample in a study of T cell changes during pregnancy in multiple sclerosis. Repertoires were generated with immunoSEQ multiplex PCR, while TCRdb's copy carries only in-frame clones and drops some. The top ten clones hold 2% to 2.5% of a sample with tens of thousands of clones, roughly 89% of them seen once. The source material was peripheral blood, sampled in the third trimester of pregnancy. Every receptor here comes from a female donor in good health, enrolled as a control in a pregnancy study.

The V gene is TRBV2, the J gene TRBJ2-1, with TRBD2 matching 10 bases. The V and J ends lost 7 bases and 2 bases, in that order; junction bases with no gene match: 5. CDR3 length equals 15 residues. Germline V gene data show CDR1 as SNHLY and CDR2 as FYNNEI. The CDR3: CASTRTSGTYNEQFF. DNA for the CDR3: TGTGCCAGCACTCGGACTAGCGGAACCTACAATGAGCAGTTCTTC.

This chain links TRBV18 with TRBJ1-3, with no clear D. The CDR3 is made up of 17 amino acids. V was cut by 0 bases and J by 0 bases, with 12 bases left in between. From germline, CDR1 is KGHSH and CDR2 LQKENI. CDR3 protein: CASSPPQILTSGNTIYF. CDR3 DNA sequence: TGTGCCAGCTCACCACCGCAGATCCTTACCTCTGGAAACACCATATATTTT.

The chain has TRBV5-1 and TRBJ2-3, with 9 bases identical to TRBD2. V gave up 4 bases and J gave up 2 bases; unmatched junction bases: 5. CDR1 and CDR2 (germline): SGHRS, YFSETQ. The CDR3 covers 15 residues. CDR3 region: CASSGIAGATDTQYF. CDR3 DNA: TGCGCCAGCAGCGGGATAGCGGGGGCCACAGATACGCAGTATTTT.

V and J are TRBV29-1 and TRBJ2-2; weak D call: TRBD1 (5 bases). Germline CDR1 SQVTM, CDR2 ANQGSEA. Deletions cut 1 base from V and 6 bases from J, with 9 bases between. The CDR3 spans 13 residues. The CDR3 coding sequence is TGCAGCGTTGAAGCAGGGAATCCCGGGGAGCTGTTTTTT. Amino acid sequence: CSVEAGNPGELFF.

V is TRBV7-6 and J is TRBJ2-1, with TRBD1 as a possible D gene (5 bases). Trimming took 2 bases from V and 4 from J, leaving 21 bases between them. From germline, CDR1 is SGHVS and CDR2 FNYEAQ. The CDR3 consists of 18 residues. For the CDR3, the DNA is TGTGCCAGCAGCTTAAAGGGGTGGCTCCCTTTGCCTTACAATGAGCAGTTCTTC. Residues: CASSLKGWLPLPYNEQFF.

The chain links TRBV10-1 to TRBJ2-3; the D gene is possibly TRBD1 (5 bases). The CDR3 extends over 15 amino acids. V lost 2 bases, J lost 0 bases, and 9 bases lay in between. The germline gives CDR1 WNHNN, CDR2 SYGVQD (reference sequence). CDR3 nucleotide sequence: TGCGCCAGCAGTGAGGACAGACCTAGCACAGATACGCAGTATTTT. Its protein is CASSEDRPSTDTQYF.

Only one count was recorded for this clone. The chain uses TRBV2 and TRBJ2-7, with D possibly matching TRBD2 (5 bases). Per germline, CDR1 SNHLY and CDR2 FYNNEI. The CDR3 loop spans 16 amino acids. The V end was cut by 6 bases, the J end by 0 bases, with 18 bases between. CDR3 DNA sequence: TGTGCCAGCAGGGAGGCTCCCGTGGGGTACTCCTACGAGCAGTACTTC. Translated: CASREAPVGYSYEQYF.

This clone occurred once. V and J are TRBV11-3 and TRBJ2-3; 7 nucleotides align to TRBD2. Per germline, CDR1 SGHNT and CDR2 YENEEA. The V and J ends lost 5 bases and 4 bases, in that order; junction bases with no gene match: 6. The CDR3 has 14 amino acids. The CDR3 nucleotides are TGTGCCAGCAGCCCGACTGCGGGGGCAGATACGCAGTATTTT. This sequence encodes CASSPTAGADTQYF.

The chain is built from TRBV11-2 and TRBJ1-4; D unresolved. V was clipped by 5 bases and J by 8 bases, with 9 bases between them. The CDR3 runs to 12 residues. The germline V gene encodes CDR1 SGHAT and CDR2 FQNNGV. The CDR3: CASSRVGEKLFF. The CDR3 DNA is TGTGCCAGCAGCCGGGTCGGGGAAAAACTGTTTTTT.

CDR3 residues: CSVDEGGQTQYF. The DNA of the CDR3 is TGCAGCGTTGATGAGGGGGGGCAGACCCAGTACTTC. The chain uses TRBV29-1 and TRBJ2-5, with a possible D match to TRBD2 (7 bases). The CDR3 is made up of 12 amino acids. Germline V gene sequence: CDR1 SQVTM, CDR2 ANQGSEA. V was shortened by 3 bases and J by 6 bases, with 11 bases between the two germline ends.

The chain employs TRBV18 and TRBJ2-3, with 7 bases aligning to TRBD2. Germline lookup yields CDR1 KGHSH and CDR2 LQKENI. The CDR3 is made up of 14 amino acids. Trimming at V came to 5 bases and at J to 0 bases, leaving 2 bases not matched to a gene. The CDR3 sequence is CASSGSGSTDTQYF. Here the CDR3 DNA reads TGTGCCAGCTCAGGTAGCGGGAGCACAGATACGCAGTATTTT.

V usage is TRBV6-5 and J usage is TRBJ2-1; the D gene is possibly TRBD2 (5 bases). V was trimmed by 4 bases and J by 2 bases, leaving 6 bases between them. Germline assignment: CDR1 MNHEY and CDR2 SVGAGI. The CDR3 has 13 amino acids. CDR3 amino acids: CASSSGTYNEQFF. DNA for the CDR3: TGTGCCAGCAGTTCCGGGACCTACAATGAGCAGTTCTTC.

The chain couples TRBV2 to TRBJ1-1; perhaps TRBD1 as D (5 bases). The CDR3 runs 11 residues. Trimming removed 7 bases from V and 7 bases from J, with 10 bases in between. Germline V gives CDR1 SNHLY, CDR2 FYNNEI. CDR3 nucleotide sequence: TGTGCCAGCATCGCAGGGCATGAAGCTTTCTTT. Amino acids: CASIAGHEAFF.

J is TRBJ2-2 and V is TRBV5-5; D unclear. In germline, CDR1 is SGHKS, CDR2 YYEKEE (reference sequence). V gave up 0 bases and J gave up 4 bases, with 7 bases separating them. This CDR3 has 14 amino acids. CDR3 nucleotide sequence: TGTGCCAGCAGCTTGGCGTGGGCCACCGGGGAGCTGTTTTTT. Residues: CASSLAWATGELFF.

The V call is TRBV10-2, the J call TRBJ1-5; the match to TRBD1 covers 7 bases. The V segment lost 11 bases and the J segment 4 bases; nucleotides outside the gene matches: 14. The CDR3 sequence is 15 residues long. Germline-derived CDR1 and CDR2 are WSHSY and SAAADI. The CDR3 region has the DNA TGCGCCCATTTGTTCGGGACAGAGGAAAATCAGCCCCAGCATTTT. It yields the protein CAHLFGTEENQPQHF.

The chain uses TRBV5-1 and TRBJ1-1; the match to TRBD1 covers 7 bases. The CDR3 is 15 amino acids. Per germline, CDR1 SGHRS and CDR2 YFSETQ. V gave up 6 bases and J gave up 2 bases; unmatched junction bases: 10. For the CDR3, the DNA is TGCGCCAGCAAACCCCCGACAGGGATAAACACTGAAGCTTTCTTT. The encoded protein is CASKPPTGINTEAFF.

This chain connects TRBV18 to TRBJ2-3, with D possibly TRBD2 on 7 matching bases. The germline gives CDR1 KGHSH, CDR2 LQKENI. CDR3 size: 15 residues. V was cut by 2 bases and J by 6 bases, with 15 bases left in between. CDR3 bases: TGTGCCAGCTCACCAGGGGGGGGCAACCCCGATACGCAGTATTTT. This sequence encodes CASSPGGGNPDTQYF.

The CDR3 nucleotides are TGTGCCACCCTGAGGCGCAGGGTGGCAGATACGCAGTATTTT. This encodes CATLRRRVADTQYF. The J gene is TRBJ2-3, the V gene TRBV13, with D possibly TRBD1 on 5 matching bases. Germline V lookup: CDR1 PRHDT, CDR2 FYEKMQ (reference sequence). The CDR3 sequence is 14 residues long. The V and J ends lost 10 bases and 4 bases respectively, with 18 bases between them.

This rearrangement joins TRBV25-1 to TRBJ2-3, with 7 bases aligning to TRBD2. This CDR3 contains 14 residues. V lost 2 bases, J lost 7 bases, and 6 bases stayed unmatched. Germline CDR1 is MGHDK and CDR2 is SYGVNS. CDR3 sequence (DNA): TGTGCCAGCAGTGAACCGGGGGGTTTTAATACGCAGTATTTT. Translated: CASSEPGGFNTQYF.

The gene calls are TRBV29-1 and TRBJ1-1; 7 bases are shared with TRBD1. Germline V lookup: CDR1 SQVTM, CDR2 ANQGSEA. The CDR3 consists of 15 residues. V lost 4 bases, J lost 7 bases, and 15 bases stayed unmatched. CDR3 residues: CSVAGGRGRDVEAFF. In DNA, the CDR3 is TGCAGCGTTGCAGGGGGAAGGGGGCGCGACGTTGAAGCTTTCTTT.

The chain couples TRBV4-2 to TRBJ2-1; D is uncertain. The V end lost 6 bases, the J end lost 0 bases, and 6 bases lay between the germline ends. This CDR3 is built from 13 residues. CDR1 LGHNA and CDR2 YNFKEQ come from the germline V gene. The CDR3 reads CASRESSYNEQFF. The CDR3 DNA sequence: TGTGCCAGCAGGGAGAGCTCCTACAATGAGCAGTTCTTC.

The CDR3 DNA reads as TGTGCCAGCAGCGCGGACTACGCGGACCAAGAGACCCAGTACTTC. Encoded protein: CASSADYADQETQYF. The V gene is TRBV7-9, the J gene TRBJ2-5, with D perhaps TRBD2 (6 bases). Germline CDR1 is SEHNR and CDR2 is FQNEAQ (reference sequence). Trimming removed 5 bases at V and 0 bases at J, with 13 bases between. The CDR3 sequence is 15 residues long.

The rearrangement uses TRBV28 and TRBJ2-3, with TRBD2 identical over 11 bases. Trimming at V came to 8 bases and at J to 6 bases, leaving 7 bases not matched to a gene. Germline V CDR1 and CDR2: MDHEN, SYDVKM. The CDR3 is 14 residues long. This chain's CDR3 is CASLAGGITDTQYF. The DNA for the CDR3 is TGTGCCAGCCTAGCGGGAGGTATCACTGATACGCAGTATTTT.